This TCR beta chain was identified during a study of CD8+CD57+ T cells in acquired aplastic anemia. The V and J ends lost 2 bases and 8 bases respectively, with 17 bases between them. CDR3 length: 15 amino acids. The V gene's germline CDR1 is MRHNA and CDR2 SNTAGT. This clonotype was counted only a few times. For CDR3 and TCR beta VDJ profiling, genomic DNA was the template used. TCRdb recomputed calls from the reads with MiXCR, one row per CDR3 protein. The sample has over 150,000 distinct CDR3 sequences; roughly 47% are singletons. The source of this sequence is a human donor in good health. The V call is TRBV6-4, the J call TRBJ2-3, with D unclear. What was sequenced was sorted CD4+, CD8+, or CD8+CD57+ T cells (not recorded which) from PBMCs. The CDR3 DNA reads TGTGCCAGCAGTGACGGTTTAAGATCCCCAGGTACGCAGTATTTT. This sequence encodes CASSDGLRSPGTQYF.